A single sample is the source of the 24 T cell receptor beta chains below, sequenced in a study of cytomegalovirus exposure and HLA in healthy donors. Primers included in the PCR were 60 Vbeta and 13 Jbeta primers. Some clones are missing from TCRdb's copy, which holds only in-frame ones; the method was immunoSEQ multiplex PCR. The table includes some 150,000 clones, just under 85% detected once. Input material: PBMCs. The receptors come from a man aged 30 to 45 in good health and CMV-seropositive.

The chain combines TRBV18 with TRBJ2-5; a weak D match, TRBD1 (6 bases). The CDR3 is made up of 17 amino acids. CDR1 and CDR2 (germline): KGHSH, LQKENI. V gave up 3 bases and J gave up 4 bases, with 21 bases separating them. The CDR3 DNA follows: TGTGCCAGCTCACCGGGAAACCCGGGACAAAGTTTAGAGACCCAGTACTTC. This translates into CASSPGNPGQSLETQYF.

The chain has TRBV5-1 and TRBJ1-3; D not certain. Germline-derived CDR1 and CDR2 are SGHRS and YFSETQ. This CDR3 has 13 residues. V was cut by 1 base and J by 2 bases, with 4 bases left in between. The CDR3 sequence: CASSLYAGNTIYF. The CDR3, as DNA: TGCGCCAGCAGCTTGTATGCTGGAAACACCATATATTTT.

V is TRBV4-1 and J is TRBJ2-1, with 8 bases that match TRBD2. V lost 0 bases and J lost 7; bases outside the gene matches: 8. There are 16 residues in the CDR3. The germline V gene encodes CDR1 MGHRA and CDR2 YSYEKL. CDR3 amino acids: CASSQDGGGGNNEQFF. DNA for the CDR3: TGCGCCAGCAGCCAAGATGGTGGCGGGGGGAATAATGAGCAGTTCTTC.

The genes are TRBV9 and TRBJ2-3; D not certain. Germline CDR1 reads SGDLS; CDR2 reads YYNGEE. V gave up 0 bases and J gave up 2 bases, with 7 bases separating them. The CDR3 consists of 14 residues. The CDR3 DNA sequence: TGTGCCAGCAGCGTAGTTGAGGCCACAGATACGCAGTATTTT. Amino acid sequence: CASSVVEATDTQYF.

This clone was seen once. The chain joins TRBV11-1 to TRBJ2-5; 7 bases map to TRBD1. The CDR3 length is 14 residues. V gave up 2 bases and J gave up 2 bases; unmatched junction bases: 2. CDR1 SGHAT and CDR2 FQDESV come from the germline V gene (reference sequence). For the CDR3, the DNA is TGTGCCAGCAGCTTAACAGGGGAGCAAGAGACCCAGTACTTC. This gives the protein CASSLTGEQETQYF.

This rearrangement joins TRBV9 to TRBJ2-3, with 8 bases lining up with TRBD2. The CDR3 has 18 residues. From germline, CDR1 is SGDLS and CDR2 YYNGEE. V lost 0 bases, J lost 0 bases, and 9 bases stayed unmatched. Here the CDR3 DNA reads TGTGCCAGCAGCGTAGGAGTGACGGGAGGGCTTAGCACAGATACGCAGTATTTT. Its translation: CASSVGVTGGLSTDTQYF.

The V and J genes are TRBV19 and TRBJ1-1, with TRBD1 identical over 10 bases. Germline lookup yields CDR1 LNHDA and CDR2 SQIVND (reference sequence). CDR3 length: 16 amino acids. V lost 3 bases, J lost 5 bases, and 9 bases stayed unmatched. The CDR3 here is CASSIWVSGQGTEAFF. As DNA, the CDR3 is TGTGCCAGTAGTATTTGGGTCTCGGGACAGGGGACTGAAGCTTTCTTT. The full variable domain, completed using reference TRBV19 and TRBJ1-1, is DGGITQSPKYLFRKEGQNVTLSCEQNLNHDAMYWYRQDPGQGLRLIYYSQIVNDFQKGDIAEGYSVSREKKESFPLTVTSAQKNPTAFYLCASSIWVSGQGTEAFFGQGTRLTVV.

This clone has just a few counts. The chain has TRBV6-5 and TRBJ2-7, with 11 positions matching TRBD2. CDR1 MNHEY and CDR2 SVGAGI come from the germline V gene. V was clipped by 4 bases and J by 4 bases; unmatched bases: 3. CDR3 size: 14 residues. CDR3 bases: TGTGCCAGCAGTTGGACTAGCGGGCCTTACGAGCAGTACTTC. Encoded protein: CASSWTSGPYEQYF.

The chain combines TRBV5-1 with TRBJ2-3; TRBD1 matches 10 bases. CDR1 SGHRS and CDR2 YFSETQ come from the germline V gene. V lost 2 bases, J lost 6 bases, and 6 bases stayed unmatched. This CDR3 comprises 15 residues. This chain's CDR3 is CASSFGQGGADTQYF. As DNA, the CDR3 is TGCGCCAGCAGCTTCGGACAGGGGGGCGCGGATACGCAGTATTTT.

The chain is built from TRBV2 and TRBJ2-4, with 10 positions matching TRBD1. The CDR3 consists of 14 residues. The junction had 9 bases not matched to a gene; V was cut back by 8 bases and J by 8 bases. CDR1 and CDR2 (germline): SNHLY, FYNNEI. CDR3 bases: TGTGCCAGCCAGGCAGGGACAGGGGTCGACATTCAGTACTTC. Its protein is CASQAGTGVDIQYF.

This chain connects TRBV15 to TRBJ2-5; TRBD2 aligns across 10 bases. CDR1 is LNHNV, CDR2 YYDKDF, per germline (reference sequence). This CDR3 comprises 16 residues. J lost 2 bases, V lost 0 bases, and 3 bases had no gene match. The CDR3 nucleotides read TGTGCCACCAGCAGAGATCTTAGCGGGGGGCAAGAGACCCAGTACTTC. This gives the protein CATSRDLSGGQETQYF.

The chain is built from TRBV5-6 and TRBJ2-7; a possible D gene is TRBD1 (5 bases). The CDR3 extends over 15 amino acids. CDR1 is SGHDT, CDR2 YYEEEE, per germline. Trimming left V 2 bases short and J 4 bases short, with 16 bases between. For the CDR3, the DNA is TGTGCCAGCAGCTTCCGGTTGCTGGACACTTACGAGCAGTACTTC. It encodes CASSFRLLDTYEQYF.

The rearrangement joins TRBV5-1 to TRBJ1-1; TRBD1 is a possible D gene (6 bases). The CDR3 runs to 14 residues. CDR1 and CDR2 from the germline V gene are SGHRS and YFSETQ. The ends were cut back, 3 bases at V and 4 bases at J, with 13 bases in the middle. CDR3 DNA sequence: TGCGCCAGCAGCTCGCACCAGGGGTTCACTGAAGCTTTCTTT. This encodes CASSSHQGFTEAFF.

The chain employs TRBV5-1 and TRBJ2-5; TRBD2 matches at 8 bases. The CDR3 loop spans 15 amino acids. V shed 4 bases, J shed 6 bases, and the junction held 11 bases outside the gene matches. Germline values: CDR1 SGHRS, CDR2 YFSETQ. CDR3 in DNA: TGCGCCAGCAGCGCAGACGGGGGGGTAGGAAAGACCCAGTACTTC. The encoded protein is CASSADGGVGKTQYF.

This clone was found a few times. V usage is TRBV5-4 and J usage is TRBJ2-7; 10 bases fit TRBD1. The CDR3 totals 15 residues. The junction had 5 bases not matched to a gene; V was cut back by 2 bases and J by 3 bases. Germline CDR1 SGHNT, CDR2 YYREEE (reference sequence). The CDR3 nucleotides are TGTGCCAGCAGCTTAGGGACAGGGGCCATCTACGAGCAGTACTTC. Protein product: CASSLGTGAIYEQYF. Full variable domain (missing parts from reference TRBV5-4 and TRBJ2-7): ETGVTQSPTHLIKTRGQQVTLRCSSQSGHNTVSWYQQALGQGPQFIFQYYREEENGRGNFPPRFSGLQFPNYSSELNVNALELDDSALYLCASSLGTGAIYEQYFGPGTRLTVT.

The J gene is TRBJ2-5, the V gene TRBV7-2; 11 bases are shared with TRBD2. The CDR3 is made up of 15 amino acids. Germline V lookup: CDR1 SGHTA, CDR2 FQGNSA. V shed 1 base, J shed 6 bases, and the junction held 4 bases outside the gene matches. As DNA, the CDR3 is TGTGCCAGCAGCTTAGATCTAGCGGGGGGTAAGACCCAGTACTTC. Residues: CASSLDLAGGKTQYF.

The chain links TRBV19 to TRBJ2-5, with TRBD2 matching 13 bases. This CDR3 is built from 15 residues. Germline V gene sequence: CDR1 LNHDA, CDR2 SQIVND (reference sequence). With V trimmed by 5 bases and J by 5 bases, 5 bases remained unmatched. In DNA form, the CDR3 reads TGTGCCAGTAGTTCGACTAGCGGGGGGCGGGAGACCCAGTACTTC. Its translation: CASSSTSGGRETQYF.

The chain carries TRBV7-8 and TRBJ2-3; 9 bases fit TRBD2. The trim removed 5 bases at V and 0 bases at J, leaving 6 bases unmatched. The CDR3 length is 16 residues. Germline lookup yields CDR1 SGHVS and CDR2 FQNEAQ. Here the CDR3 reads CASSPWTSASTDTQYF. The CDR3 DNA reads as TGTGCCAGCAGCCCTTGGACTAGCGCAAGCACAGATACGCAGTATTTT.

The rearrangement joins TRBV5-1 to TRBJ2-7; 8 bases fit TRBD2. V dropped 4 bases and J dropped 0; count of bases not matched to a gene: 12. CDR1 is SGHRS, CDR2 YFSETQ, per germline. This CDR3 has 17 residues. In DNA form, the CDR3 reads TGCGCCAGCAGCCCCCCGTTGAGCGGGGGATCCTCCTACGAGCAGTACTTC. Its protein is CASSPPLSGGSSYEQYF. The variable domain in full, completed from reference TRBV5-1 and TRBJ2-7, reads KAGVTQTPRYLIKTRGQQVTLSCSPISGHRSVSWYQQTPGQGLQFLFEYFSETQRNKGNFPGRFSGRQFSNSRSEMNVSTLELGDSALYLCASSPPLSGGSSYEQYFGPGTRLTVT.

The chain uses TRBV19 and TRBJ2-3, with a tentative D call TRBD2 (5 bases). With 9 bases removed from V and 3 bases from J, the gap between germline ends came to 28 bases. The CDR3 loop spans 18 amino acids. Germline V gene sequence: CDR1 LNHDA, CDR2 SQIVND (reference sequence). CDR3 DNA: TGTGCCAGCGCCCTTCTTTGGCGGGCCCCGAGGGAAACAGATACGCAGTATTTT. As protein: CASALLWRAPRETDTQYF.

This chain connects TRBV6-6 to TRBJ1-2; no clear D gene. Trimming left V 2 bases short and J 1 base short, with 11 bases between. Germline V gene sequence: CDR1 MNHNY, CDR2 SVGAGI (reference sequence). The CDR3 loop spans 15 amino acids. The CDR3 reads CASSYGSQINYGYTF. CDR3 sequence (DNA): TGTGCCAGCAGTTACGGTAGTCAAATTAACTATGGCTACACCTTC.

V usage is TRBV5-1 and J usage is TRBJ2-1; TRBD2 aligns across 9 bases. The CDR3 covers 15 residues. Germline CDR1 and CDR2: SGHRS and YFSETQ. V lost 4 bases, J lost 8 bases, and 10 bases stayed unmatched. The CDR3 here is CASSLIAGARDEQFF. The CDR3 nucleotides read TGCGCCAGCAGCCTGATAGCGGGGGCGAGAGATGAGCAGTTCTTC.

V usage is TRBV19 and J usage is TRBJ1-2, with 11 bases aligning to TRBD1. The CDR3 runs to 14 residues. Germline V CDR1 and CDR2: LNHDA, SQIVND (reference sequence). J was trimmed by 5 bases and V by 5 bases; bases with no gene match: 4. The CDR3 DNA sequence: TGTGCCAGTAGTCCCGGGACAGGGGGTTATGGCTACACCTTC. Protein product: CASSPGTGGYGYTF.

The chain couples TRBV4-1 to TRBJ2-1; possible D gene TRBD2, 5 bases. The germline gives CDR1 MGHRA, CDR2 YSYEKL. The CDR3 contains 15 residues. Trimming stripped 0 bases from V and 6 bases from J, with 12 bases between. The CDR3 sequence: CASSQETGMSNEQFF. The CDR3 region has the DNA TGCGCCAGCAGCCAAGAGACGGGGATGAGCAATGAGCAGTTCTTC.